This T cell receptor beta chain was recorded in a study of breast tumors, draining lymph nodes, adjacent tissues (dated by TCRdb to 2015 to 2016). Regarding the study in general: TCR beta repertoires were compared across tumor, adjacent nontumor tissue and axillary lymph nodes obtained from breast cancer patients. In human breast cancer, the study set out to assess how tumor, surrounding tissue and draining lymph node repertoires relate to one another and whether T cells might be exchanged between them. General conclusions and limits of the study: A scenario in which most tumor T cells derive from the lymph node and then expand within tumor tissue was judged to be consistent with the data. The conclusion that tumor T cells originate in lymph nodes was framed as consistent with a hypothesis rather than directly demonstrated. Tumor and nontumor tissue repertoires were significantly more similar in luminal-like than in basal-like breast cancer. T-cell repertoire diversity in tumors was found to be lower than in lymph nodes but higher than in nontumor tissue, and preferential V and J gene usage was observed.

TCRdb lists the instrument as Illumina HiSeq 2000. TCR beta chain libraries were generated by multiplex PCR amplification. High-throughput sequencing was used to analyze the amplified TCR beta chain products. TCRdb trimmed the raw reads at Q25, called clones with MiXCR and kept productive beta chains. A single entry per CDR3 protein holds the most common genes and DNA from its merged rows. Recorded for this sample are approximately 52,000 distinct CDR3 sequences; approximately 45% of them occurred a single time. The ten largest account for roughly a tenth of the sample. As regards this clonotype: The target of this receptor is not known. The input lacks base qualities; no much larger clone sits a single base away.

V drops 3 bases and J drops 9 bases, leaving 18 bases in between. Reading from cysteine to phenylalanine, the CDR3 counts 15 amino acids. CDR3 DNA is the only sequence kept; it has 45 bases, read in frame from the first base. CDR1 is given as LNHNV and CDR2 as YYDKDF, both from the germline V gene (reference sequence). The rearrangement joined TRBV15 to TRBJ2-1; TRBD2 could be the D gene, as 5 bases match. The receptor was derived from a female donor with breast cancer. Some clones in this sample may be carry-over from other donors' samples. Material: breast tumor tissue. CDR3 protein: CATSSQRGIALEQFF. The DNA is TGTGCCACCAGCAGTCAACGGGGTATTGCTCTTGAGCAGTTCTTC.